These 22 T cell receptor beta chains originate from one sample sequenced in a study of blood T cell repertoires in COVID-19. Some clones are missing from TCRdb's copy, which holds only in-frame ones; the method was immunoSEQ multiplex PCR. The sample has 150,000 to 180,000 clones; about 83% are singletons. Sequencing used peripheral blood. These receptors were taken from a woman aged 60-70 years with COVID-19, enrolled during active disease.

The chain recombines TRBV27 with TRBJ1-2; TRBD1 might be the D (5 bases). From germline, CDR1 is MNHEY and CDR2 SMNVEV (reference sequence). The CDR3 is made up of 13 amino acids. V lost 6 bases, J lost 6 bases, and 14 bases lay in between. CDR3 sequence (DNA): TGTGCCAGCAGCCGCCAGGGCCTCCATGGCTACACCTTC. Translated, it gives CASSRQGLHGYTF.

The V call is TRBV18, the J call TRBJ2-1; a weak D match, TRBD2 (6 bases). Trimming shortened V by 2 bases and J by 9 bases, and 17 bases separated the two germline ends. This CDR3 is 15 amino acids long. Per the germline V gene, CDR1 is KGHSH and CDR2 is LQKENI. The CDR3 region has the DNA TGTGCCAGCTCACCAGGGCTAGCGCCCTTGGTTGAGCAGTTCTTC. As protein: CASSPGLAPLVEQFF. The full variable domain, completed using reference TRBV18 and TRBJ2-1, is NAGVMQNPRHLVRRRGQEARLRCSPMKGHSHVYWYRQLPEEGLKFMVYLQKENIIDESGMPKERFSAEFPKEGPSILRIQQVVRGDSAAYFCASSPGLAPLVEQFFGPGTRLTVL.

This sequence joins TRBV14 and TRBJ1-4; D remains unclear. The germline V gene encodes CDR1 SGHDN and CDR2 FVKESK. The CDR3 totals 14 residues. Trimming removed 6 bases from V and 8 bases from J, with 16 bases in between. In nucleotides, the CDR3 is TGTGCCAGCAGTGAGGGCCTCTTTTACGAAAAACTGTTTTTT. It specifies CASSEGLFYEKLFF.

This CDR3 reads CASQLLKDSGNTIYF. CDR3 in DNA: TGTGCCAGTCAACTTCTAAAAGACTCTGGAAACACCATATATTTT. The chain combines TRBV2 with TRBJ1-3; the D is unclear. Trimming removed 9 bases from V and 0 bases from J, with 15 bases in between. This CDR3 is built from 15 residues. Germline V lookup: CDR1 SNHLY, CDR2 FYNNEI. The full variable domain, rest sourced from reference TRBV2 and TRBJ1-3, is EPEVTQTPSHQVTQMGQEVILRCVPISNHLYFYWYRQILGQKVEFLVSFYNNEISEKSEIFDDQFSVERPDGSNFTLKIRSTKLEDSAMYFCASQLLKDSGNTIYFGEGSWLTVV.

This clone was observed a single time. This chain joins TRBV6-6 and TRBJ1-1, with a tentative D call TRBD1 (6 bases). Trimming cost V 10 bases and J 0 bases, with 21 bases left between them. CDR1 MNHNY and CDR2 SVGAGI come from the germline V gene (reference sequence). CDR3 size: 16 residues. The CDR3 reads CAILTPGAIMNTEAFF. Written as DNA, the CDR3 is TGTGCCATCCTTACCCCAGGGGCTATCATGAACACTGAAGCTTTCTTT.

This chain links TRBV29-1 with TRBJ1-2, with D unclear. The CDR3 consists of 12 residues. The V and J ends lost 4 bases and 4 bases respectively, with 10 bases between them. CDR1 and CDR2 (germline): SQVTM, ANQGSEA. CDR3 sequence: CSVVEQAYGYTF. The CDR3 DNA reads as TGCAGCGTTGTTGAGCAGGCCTATGGCTACACCTTC. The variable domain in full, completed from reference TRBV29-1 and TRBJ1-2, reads SAVISQKPSRDICQRGTSLTIQCQVDSQVTMMFWYRQQPGQSLTLIATANQGSEATYESGFVIDKFPISRPNLTFSTLTVSNMSPEDSSIYLCSVVEQAYGYTFGSGTRLTVV.

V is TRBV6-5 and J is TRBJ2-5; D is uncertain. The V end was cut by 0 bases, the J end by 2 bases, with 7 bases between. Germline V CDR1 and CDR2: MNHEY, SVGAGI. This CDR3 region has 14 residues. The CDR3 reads CASSYSYIQETQYF. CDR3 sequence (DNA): TGTGCCAGCAGTTACTCGTACATTCAAGAGACCCAGTACTTC.

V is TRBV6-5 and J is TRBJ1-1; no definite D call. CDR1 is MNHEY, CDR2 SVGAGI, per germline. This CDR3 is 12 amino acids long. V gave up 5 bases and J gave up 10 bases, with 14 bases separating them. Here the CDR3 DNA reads TGTGCCAGCAGTCCGCCGACAATGATAGCTTTCTTT. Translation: CASSPPTMIAFF.

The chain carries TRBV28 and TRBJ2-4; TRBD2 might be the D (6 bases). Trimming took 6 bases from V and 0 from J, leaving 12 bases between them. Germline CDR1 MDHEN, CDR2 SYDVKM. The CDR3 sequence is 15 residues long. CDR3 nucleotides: TGTGCCAGCAGATTACCGGGGGTAGCCAAAAACATTCAGTACTTC. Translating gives CASRLPGVAKNIQYF.

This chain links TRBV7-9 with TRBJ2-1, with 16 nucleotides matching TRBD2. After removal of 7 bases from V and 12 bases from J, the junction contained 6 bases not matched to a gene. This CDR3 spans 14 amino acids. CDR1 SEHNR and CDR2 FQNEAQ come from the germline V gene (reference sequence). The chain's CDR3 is CASTPGTSGRGQFF. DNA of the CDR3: TGTGCCAGCACCCCGGGGACTAGCGGGAGGGGGCAGTTCTTC.

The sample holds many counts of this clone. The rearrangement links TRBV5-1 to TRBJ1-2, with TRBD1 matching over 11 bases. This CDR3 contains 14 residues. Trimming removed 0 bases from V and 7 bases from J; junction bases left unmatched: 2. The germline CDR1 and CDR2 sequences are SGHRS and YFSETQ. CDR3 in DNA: TGCGCCAGCAGCTTGGCGGGGACAGGGGGTGGCTACACCTTC. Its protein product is CASSLAGTGGGYTF.

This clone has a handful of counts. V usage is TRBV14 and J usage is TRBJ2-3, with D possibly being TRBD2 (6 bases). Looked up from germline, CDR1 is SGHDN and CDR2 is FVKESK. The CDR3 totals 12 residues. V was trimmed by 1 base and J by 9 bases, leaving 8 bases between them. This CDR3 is CASSQGGDTQYF. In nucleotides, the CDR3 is TGTGCCAGCAGCCAAGGCGGGGACACGCAGTATTTT.

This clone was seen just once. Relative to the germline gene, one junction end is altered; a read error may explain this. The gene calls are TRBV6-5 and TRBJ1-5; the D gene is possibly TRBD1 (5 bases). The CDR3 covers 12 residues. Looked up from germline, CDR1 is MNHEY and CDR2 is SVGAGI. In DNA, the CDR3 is TGTGCCAGCAGGGGGGGGAATCGGCCCCAGCATTTT. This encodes CASRGGNRPQHF.

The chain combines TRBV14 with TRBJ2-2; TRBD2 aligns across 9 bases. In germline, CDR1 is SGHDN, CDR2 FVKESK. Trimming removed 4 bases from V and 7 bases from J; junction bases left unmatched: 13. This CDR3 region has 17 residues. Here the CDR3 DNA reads TGTGCCAGCAGCCGGATAATAGCGGGAGAGCATGGCGGGGAGCTGTTTTTT. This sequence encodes CASSRIIAGEHGGELFF. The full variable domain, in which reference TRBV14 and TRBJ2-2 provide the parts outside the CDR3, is EAGVTQFPSHSVIEKGQTVTLRCDPISGHDNLYWYRRVMGKEIKFLLHFVKESKQDESGMPNNRFLAERTGGTYSTLKVQPAELEDSGVYFCASSRIIAGEHGGELFFGEGSRLTVL.

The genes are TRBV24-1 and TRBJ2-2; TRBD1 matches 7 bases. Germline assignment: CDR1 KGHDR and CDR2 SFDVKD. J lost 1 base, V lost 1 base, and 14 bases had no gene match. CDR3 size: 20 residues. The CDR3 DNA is TGTGCCACCAGTGATTTCTTGACAGGGAATGGTCCGGGGAACACCGGGGAGCTGTTTTTT. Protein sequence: CATSDFLTGNGPGNTGELFF.

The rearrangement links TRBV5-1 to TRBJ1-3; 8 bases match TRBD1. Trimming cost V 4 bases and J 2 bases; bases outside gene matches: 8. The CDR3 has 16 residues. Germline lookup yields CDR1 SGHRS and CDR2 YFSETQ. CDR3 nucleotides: TGCGCCAGCAGCCAGGACAGGGTAGGGACTGGAAACACCATATATTTT. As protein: CASSQDRVGTGNTIYF.

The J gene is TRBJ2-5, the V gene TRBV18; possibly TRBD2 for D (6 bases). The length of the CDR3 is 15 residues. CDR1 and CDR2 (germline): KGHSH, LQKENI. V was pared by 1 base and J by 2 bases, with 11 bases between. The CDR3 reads CASSPRGDLQETQYF. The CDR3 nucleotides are TGTGCCAGCTCACCACGGGGGGACTTACAAGAGACCCAGTACTTC.

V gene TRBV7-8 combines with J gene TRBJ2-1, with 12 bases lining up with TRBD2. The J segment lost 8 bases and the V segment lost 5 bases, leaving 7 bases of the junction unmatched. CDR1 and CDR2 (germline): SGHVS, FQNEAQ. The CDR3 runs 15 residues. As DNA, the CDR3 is TGTGCCAGCAGCCGTTACCGGACTAGCGGGGATGAGCAGTTCTTC. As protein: CASSRYRTSGDEQFF.

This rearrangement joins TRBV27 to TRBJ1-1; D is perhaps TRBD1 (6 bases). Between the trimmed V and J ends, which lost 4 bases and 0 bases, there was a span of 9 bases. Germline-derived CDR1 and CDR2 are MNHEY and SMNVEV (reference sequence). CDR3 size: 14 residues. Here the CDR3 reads CASSSSGVNTEAFF. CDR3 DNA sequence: TGTGCCAGCAGTTCATCAGGGGTGAACACTGAAGCTTTCTTT.

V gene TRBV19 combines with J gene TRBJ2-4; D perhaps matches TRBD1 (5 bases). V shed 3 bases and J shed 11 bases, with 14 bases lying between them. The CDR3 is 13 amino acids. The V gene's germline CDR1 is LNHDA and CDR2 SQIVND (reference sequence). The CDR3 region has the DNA TGTGCCAGTAGTATTGCGGATCAGGGATTTCAGTACTTC. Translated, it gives CASSIADQGFQYF. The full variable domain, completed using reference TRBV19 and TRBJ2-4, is DGGITQSPKYLFRKEGQNVTLSCEQNLNHDAMYWYRQDPGQGLRLIYYSQIVNDFQKGDIAEGYSVSREKKESFPLTVTSAQKNPTAFYLCASSIADQGFQYFGAGTRLSVL.

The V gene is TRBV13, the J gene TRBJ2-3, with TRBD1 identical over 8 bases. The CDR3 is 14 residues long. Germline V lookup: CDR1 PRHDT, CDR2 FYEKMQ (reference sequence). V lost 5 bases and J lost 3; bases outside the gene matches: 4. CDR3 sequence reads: CASSTRTGTDTQYF. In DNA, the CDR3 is TGTGCCAGCAGCACCCGGACAGGGACAGATACGCAGTATTTT.

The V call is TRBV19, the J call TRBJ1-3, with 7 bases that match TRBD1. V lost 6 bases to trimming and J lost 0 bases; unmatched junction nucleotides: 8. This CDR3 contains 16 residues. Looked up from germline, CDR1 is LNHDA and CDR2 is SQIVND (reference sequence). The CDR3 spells CASRPPGQSSGNTIYF. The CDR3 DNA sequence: TGTGCCAGTAGACCACCGGGACAGAGCTCTGGAAACACCATATATTTT.